This entry describes one TCR beta chain. Its target is not known. Patients were all untreated before their thyroid surgery. The sample originates from a study of metastatic and nonmetastatic thyroid tumors. Looking at the study overall: Thyroid patients, malignant and benign, had repertoires compared across blood and tumor or nodule tissue.

In the authors' workflow: Between-group CDR3 differences, defined by clinicopathological status, yielded a distant-metastasis classifier for papillary thyroid cancer. TCRdb redid the clone calls on the PCR reads using MiXCR. What appears here as the V and J calls and clone size reflects TCRdb's work, not the paper's. The sample yields 23,000 or so clones, approximately 20% seen once. General study results and limits: Benign nodules were reported to have significantly lower TCR beta diversity than malignant thyroid tumors, in blood and tumor.

The sequence came from a male donor with papillary thyroid cancer or a benign thyroid nodule (not recorded which). Some clones in this sample may be carry-over from other donors' samples. Material: blood.

CDR3 sequence (DNA): TGTGCCAGCAGTTACGACGAAAAAGAGACCCAGTACTTC. Translated, it gives CASSYDEKETQYF. The rearrangement joins TRBV6-2 or TRBV6-3 to TRBJ2-5; unclear D gene. Germline lookup yields CDR1 MNHEY and CDR2 SVGEGT. This CDR3 contains 13 residues. With 2 bases removed from V and 3 bases from J, the gap between germline ends came to 7 bases.